This T cell receptor (beta chain) was recovered during a study of CD8+ T cells in alopecia areata. Overall study context: Patients remained on tofacitinib for 6 to 18 months and then went 6 months without it. Study-wide results and caveats: Normal scalp had lower clonality than lesional scalp, with alopecia totalis/universalis lesions showing this most strongly. Besides other cells, scalp samples also yield sequences of resident alphabeta T cells from normal skin.

CDR3 length: 15 amino acids. V was pared by 2 bases and J by 4 bases, with 8 bases of the junction left unmatched. CDR1 and CDR2 from the germline V gene are GTSNPN and SVGIG (reference sequence). Investigators isolated RNA and reverse transcribed it into cDNA to act as the sequencing template. The assay was immunoSEQ multiplex PCR, and TCRdb's table has in-frame clones only and misses some. The sample has 150,000 to 200,000 clones, 59% seen once. On this clone itself: Its antigen is unidentified. This specimen includes other DNA sequences encoding the same CDR3.

The receptor's source is a human donor with alopecia areata. This rearrangement joins TRBV30 to TRBJ2-1; 7 bases are shared with TRBD2. This sample comprised CD4+ T cells sorted from blood, obtained at week 0. The CDR3 DNA follows: TGTGCCTGGAGTCTCCCAGCGGGGAGGTACAATGAGCAGTTCTTC. Its protein product is CAWSLPAGRYNEQFF.